This record looks at one T cell receptor beta chain sequence and its context. Its target is unknown. TCRdb re-called the 5' RACE reads with MiXCR, one entry per CDR3 protein. The repertoire consists of 450,000 to 550,000 distinct CDR3 sequences, with 15% to 20% occurring once and the leading ten covering roughly an eighth. This entry comes from a study of T cells after yellow fever vaccination. Study-level findings and limits: Post-booster samples contained most primary-vaccination clones (nearly 98% CD4, 70% to 90% CD8).

The CDR3 consists of 14 residues. The V and J ends lost 0 bases and 5 bases respectively, with 10 bases between them. CDR1 and CDR2 from the germline V gene are LGHNA and YNFKEQ. The rearrangement joins TRBV4-2 to TRBJ1-2; D unresolved. Material: PBMCs, obtained 15 days after the yellow fever booster vaccination. The receptor was derived from a man aged 25 to 40 who received the YFV17D yellow fever vaccine. The CDR3 DNA reads TGTGCCAGCAGCCAAGAACAGCATTCGTATGGCTACACCTTC. Protein sequence: CASSQEQHSYGYTF.